A single sample gave rise to the 26 T cell receptor beta chains below, sequenced in a study of control samples from healthy donors and cancer patients. Produced via immunoSEQ multiplex PCR; TCRdb's table is partial and in-frame only. In the table there are about 92,000 clones, roughly 78% of which are singletons. Sequencing was performed on blood. These receptor sequences come from a woman aged 60-75 years in good health.

This clone was counted a single time. The rearrangement uses TRBV24-1 and TRBJ2-2; D is uncertain. This CDR3 contains 15 residues. The ends were cut back, 3 bases at V and 4 bases at J, with 11 bases in the middle. Germline assignment: CDR1 KGHDR and CDR2 SFDVKD. CDR3 region: CATSDPAQPTGELFF. The CDR3 DNA sequence: TGTGCCACCAGTGATCCTGCGCAGCCCACCGGGGAGCTGTTTTTT.

The rearrangement joins TRBV5-1 to TRBJ1-1; possible D gene TRBD1, 5 bases. Trimming left V 4 bases short and J 1 base short, with 14 bases between. The germline CDR1 and CDR2 sequences are SGHRS and YFSETQ. This CDR3 comprises 15 residues. CDR3 DNA sequence: TGCGCCAGCAGCATTGCAGGGCAGGGGAACACTGAAGCTTTCTTT. Residues: CASSIAGQGNTEAFF.

CDR3 sequence (DNA): TGCGCCAGCGGTACAGGTTCCTCCTACAATGAGCAGTTCTTC. Protein sequence: CASGTGSSYNEQFF. The chain couples TRBV5-1 to TRBJ2-1; TRBD1 might be the D (5 bases). Germline V gene lookup returns CDR1 SGHRS and CDR2 YFSETQ. V dropped 7 bases and J dropped 0 bases, with 11 bases sitting between them. CDR3 length equals 14 residues.

V is TRBV7-9 and J is TRBJ1-1; D remains unclear. Germline CDR1 and CDR2: SEHNR and FQNEAQ (reference sequence). V gave up 1 base and J gave up 0 bases, with 6 bases separating them. CDR3 length equals 14 residues. In DNA, the CDR3 is TGTGCCAGCAGCTTAGGGGCCATGAACACTGAAGCTTTCTTT. It codes for CASSLGAMNTEAFF. The variable domain in full, with the rest retrieved from reference TRBV7-9 and TRBJ1-1, is DTGVSQNPRHKITKRGQNVTFRCDPISEHNRLYWYRQTLGQGPEFLTYFQNEAQLEKSRLLSDRFSAERPKGSFSTLEIQRTEQGDSAMYLCASSLGAMNTEAFFGQGTRLTVV.

The genes are TRBV28 and TRBJ2-7, with D tentatively TRBD1 (6 bases). CDR1 and CDR2 from the germline V gene are MDHEN and SYDVKM. The V gene lost 7 bases and the J gene lost 2 bases, with 15 bases spanning the gap. The CDR3 contains 14 residues. CDR3 in DNA: TGTGCCAGCACCGCGGCAGGGGCCCCCTACGAGCAGTACTTC. It is translated as CASTAAGAPYEQYF.

DNA for the CDR3: TGTGCCAGTAGTGGACTAGCGGGCTTATACGAGCAGTACTTC. It yields the protein CASSGLAGLYEQYF. The chain uses TRBV19 and TRBJ2-7; 11 nucleotides match TRBD2. V was clipped by 5 bases and J by 4 bases; unmatched bases: 4. There are 14 residues in the CDR3. Germline V gene data show CDR1 as LNHDA and CDR2 as SQIVND (reference sequence).

This chain connects TRBV20-1 to TRBJ2-7, with a tentative D call TRBD1 (5 bases). The V end was cut by 4 bases, the J end by 4 bases, with 8 bases between. CDR1 is DFQATT, CDR2 SNEGSKA, per germline (reference sequence). CDR3 length: 11 amino acids. CDR3 protein: CSAMTVYEQYF. CDR3 DNA: TGCAGTGCTATGACAGTGTACGAGCAGTACTTC.

This clone was counted once. V is TRBV6-5 and J is TRBJ1-4; D unresolved. This CDR3 is built from 13 residues. The germline V gene has CDR1 MNHEY and CDR2 SVGAGI. The ends were cut back, 6 bases at V and 6 bases at J, with 11 bases in the middle. The DNA for the CDR3 is TGTGCCAGCAGCCCCCCCGGGGATGAAAAACTGTTTTTT. Protein: CASSPPGDEKLFF.

Of note for this clone: The sample carries other DNA sequences with the same CDR3. The chain links TRBV5-1 to TRBJ1-2, with 7 positions matching TRBD1. J lost 6 bases, V lost 0 bases, and 8 bases had no gene match. The CDR3 is 15 amino acids. The germline V gene has CDR1 SGHRS and CDR2 YFSETQ. The CDR3 region has the DNA TGCGCCAGCAGCTTGGAGCAGGGGGGCAGTCATGGCTACACCTTC. This translates into CASSLEQGGSHGYTF.

This clone was detected only once. The genes are TRBV6-2 or TRBV6-3 and TRBJ2-2; TRBD1 might be the D (5 bases). The germline CDR1 and CDR2 sequences are MNHEY and SVGEGT. This CDR3 spans 15 amino acids. V was clipped by 5 bases and J by 6 bases, with 16 bases between them. The CDR3 coding sequence is TGTGCCAGCAGTCCGACAGCGTTGAGGTCCGGGGAGCTGTTTTTT. It encodes CASSPTALRSGELFF.

The chain couples TRBV7-9 to TRBJ1-1; D unresolved. Germline V gene sequence: CDR1 SEHNR, CDR2 FQNEAQ (reference sequence). This CDR3 contains 15 residues. Deletions cut 1 base from V and 2 bases from J, with 11 bases between. The DNA for the CDR3 is TGTGCCAGCAGCTTAGTAAATGGACCCAACACTGAAGCTTTCTTT. As protein: CASSLVNGPNTEAFF.

The rearrangement joins TRBV14 to TRBJ1-1; D is unclear. The CDR3 is 13 amino acids. The V end lost 0 bases, the J end lost 3 bases, and 5 bases lay between the germline ends. Germline loops: CDR1 SGHDN, CDR2 FVKESK. This chain's CDR3 is CASSQDLYTEAFF. CDR3 nucleotide sequence: TGTGCCAGCAGCCAAGATCTATACACTGAAGCTTTCTTT.

V gene TRBV29-1 combines with J gene TRBJ2-5; perhaps TRBD2 as D (7 bases). Trimming took 6 bases from V and 5 from J, leaving 16 bases between them. The germline CDR1 and CDR2 sequences are SQVTM and ANQGSEA. The CDR3 length is 13 residues. This chain's CDR3 is CSVRGGGRETQYF. DNA of the CDR3: TGCAGCGTCCGAGGGGGGGGCAGGGAGACCCAGTACTTC.

This rearrangement joins TRBV14 to TRBJ1-1; D is ambiguous. This CDR3 has 15 residues. Germline CDR1 is SGHDN and CDR2 is FVKESK. V was pared by 1 base and J by 5 bases, with 14 bases between. CDR3 sequence (DNA): TGTGCCAGCAGCCAAGCGGCTTTGGTAGCGACTGAAGCTTTCTTT. Protein sequence: CASSQAALVATEAFF.

The chain recombines TRBV2 with TRBJ2-1, with D possibly being TRBD2 (6 bases). CDR1 and CDR2 from the germline V gene are SNHLY and FYNNEI. The CDR3 is 15 residues long. The V end was cut by 5 bases, the J end by 4 bases, with 15 bases between. CDR3 bases: TGTGCCAGCAGTTCCACCGGGACTTCTTACAATGAGCAGTTCTTC. This sequence encodes CASSSTGTSYNEQFF.

The V gene is TRBV6-5, the J gene TRBJ2-2; D is undetermined. Deletions cut 6 bases from V and 1 base from J, with 9 bases between. The CDR3 totals 14 residues. In germline, CDR1 is MNHEY, CDR2 SVGAGI. CDR3 DNA: TGTGCCAGCAGCTCCCCGCGGAACACCGGGGAGCTGTTTTTT. Its translation: CASSSPRNTGELFF.

The chain carries TRBV7-2 and TRBJ2-1, with 11 positions matching TRBD1. The length of the CDR3 is 14 residues. Germline values: CDR1 SGHTA, CDR2 FQGNSA. V lost 8 bases and J lost 9; bases outside the gene matches: 9. The CDR3 nucleotides are TGTGCCAGCGGAGGACAGGGGGCGCGGGGTGAGCAGTTCTTC. Its translation is CASGGQGARGEQFF.

To note about this clone: Germline is not matched at one junction end, which may reflect a read error. The rearrangement links TRBV27 to TRBJ2-7; possibly TRBD2 for D (5 bases). This CDR3 is built from 16 residues. Germline assignment: CDR1 MNHEY and CDR2 SMNVEV (reference sequence). CDR3 in DNA: TGTGCCAGCAGTCTATCCTCCCTAGCTAGAACCTACGAGCAGTACTTC. Protein sequence: CASSLSSLARTYEQYF.

The V and J genes are TRBV29-1 and TRBJ1-1; D gene unclear. Per germline, CDR1 SQVTM and CDR2 ANQGSEA. Trimming stripped 4 bases from V and 4 bases from J, with 7 bases between. There are 11 residues in the CDR3. DNA of the CDR3: TGCAGCGTTGCGTATCTCACTGAAGCTTTCTTT. It encodes CSVAYLTEAFF.

The chain links TRBV6-5 to TRBJ1-6; D is undetermined. This CDR3 has 13 residues. CDR1 is MNHEY and CDR2 is SVGAGI in the germline V gene. In DNA, the CDR3 is TGTGCGACCCGGACGGGGTATAATTCACCCCTCCACTTT. Amino acid sequence: CATRTGYNSPLHF.

The chain is built from TRBV2 and TRBJ2-5; D remains unclear. CDR1 and CDR2 from the germline V gene are SNHLY and FYNNEI. This CDR3 contains 12 residues. V lost 8 bases and J lost 1, with 8 bases in between. Here the CDR3 DNA reads TGTGCCAGCTCGCAGTTCCAAGAGACCCAGTACTTC. Amino acid sequence: CASSQFQETQYF.

This chain connects TRBV10-2 to TRBJ1-5; D is unresolved. CDR3 length equals 14 residues. The germline V gene has CDR1 WSHSY and CDR2 SAAADI. Trimming stripped 2 bases from V and 7 bases from J, with 12 bases between. DNA of the CDR3: TGCGCCAGCAGTGAGAATCTTCTAAGCCAGCCCCAGCATTTT. Translated: CASSENLLSQPQHF.

This clone turned up a few times. The chain uses TRBV9 and TRBJ2-2; D is unresolved. Per the germline V gene, CDR1 is SGDLS and CDR2 is YYNGEE. CDR3 length: 14 residues. The V and J ends lost 1 base and 0 bases respectively, with 4 bases between them. The CDR3 DNA follows: TGTGCCAGCAGCGTATACGCGAACACCGGGGAGCTGTTTTTT. Translation gives CASSVYANTGELFF. The full variable domain, completed using reference TRBV9 and TRBJ2-2, is DSGVTQTPKHLITATGQRVTLRCSPRSGDLSVYWYQQSLDQGLQFLIQYYNGEERAKGNILERFSAQQFPDLHSELNLSSLELGDSALYFCASSVYANTGELFFGEGSRLTVL.

The chain is built from TRBV11-3 and TRBJ2-7, with D perhaps TRBD1 or TRBD2 (5 bases each). The germline CDR1 and CDR2 sequences are SGHNT and YENEEA. The ends were cut back, 5 bases at V and 0 bases at J, with 14 bases in the middle. The length of the CDR3 is 15 residues. The chain's CDR3 is CASSQNPGASYEQYF. The CDR3 DNA sequence: TGTGCCAGCAGCCAGAATCCCGGGGCCTCCTACGAGCAGTACTTC.

This chain uses TRBV7-9 with TRBJ2-3; 7 nucleotides line up with TRBD1. V was pared by 4 bases and J by 10 bases, with 2 bases of the junction left unmatched. CDR1 and CDR2 (germline): SEHNR, FQNEAQ (reference sequence). This CDR3 region has 11 residues. The CDR3 protein is CASSSGGAQYF. DNA for the CDR3: TGTGCCAGCAGCTCAGGGGGTGCGCAGTATTTT.

CDR3 amino acids: CASSFAEAQPQHF. In DNA, the CDR3 is TGTGCCAGCAGTTTTGCGGAGGCTCAGCCCCAGCATTTT. The V call is TRBV12-3 or TRBV12-4, the J call TRBJ1-5; D is ambiguous. This CDR3 spans 13 amino acids. Between the trimmed V and J ends, which lost 3 bases and 6 bases, there was a span of 9 bases.